This T cell receptor beta chain was captured in a study of cytomegalovirus exposure and HLA in healthy donors. The CDR3 spans 13 residues. Germline V gives CDR1 MNHEY, CDR2 SMNVEV (reference sequence). Trimming cost V 2 bases and J 4 bases, with 7 bases left between them. General observations from the study: As was reported, the HLA-A and HLA-B alleles of most subjects were accurately predicted from TCR beta sequences. Some public TCRs appeared in many individuals, while most sequences were rare. In a later analysis, V- and J-gene trimming of beta chains associated with a DCLRE1C missense variant, replicated independently.

60 Vbeta and 13 Jbeta primers were used in PCR. Produced via immunoSEQ multiplex PCR; TCRdb's table is partial and in-frame only. This table holds around 150,000 clones, 79% found once. As to this clone: Its cognate antigen is unknown.

The origin of this receptor is a man aged 45-65 years in good health and CMV-seropositive. The chain is built from TRBV27 and TRBJ2-3; no reliable D call. Sequencing was done on a sample of PBMCs. CDR3 in DNA: TGTGCCAGCAGTTTAGTAGAGGCAGATACGCAGTATTTT. Translated, it gives CASSLVEADTQYF.